These T cell receptor beta chains were read from a single sample in a study of CD8 T cells in Susac syndrome. Using its own MiXCR run on the immunoSEQ multiplex PCR reads, TCRdb lists one record per CDR3 protein. The sample yields about 130,000 distinct CDR3 sequences, about 94% seen once. The sequenced material came from CD4+ T cells from PBMCs. The receptor set was obtained from a human donor with multiple sclerosis. Each CDR3 is given with its conserved first and last residue. The D gene is left open where the match is weak. Clone size is given for some rows only: seen once, a few or many times, or a class if the clone is expanded.

TGTGCCAGCAGCTTAGGGTGGGGGAGGCTACGTGACTACGAGCAGTACTTC,CASSLGWGRLRDYEQYF,TRBV11-2,.,TRBJ2-7,.
TGTGCCAGCAGTTACTCGATTAGGGGACGAAGTGTCAGGGCGGATGAGCAGTTCTTC,CASSYSIRGRSVRADEQFF,TRBV6-5,once,TRBJ2-1,.
TGTGCCAGCAGCTTAGCGGGGGCCGCGGGAAACATTCAGTACTTC,CASSLAGAAGNIQYF,TRBV7-9,.,TRBJ2-4,.
TGCGCCAGCAGCCGGACTAGCGGGAGCGTGGGGAACGAGCAGTACTTC,CASSRTSGSVGNEQYF,TRBV5-1,.,TRBJ2-7,TRBD2
TGCAGTGCTCCCACAGGCCTTGTCTATGGCTACACCTTC,CSAPTGLVYGYTF,TRBV20-1,.,TRBJ1-2,.
TGTGCCAGCAGCTTCCGGCTAACGGAGACCCAGTACTTC,CASSFRLTETQYF,TRBV7-6,.,TRBJ2-5,.
TGTGCCAGCAGCTTTCAGGGCCCTGCCCAAGAGACCCAGTACTTC,CASSFQGPAQETQYF,TRBV7-2,.,TRBJ2-5,.
TGTGCCAGCAGCCTCCGAGACAGGCAGCTCTATGGCTACACCTTC,CASSLRDRQLYGYTF,TRBV3-1,.,TRBJ1-2,.
TGTGCCAGCAGGGACGGGGGGCTGGAACTGTTTTTT,CASRDGGLELFF,TRBV6-6,.,TRBJ1-4,.
TGTGCCAGCAGCCTATTGACAGGGACTTACCCCTACGAGCAGTACTTC,CASSLLTGTYPYEQYF,TRBV13,.,TRBJ2-7,.
TGTGCCAGCAGCTTACTCACAGGGTCATGGTACGAGCAGTACTTC,CASSLLTGSWYEQYF,TRBV7-8,.,TRBJ2-7,.
TGCGCCAGCAGCTTGGAATGGGGAACCGGGGAGCTGTTTTTT,CASSLEWGTGELFF,TRBV5-1,.,TRBJ2-2,.
TGTGCCAGCAGCCCCCCGGGACGGATTAACACTGAAGCTTTCTTT,CASSPPGRINTEAFF,TRBV3-1,.,TRBJ1-1,.
TGTGCCAGCAGCCAAACAGGGTCTGGGGCCAACGTCCTGACTTTC,CASSQTGSGANVLTF,TRBV3-1,few,TRBJ2-6,.
TGTGCCAGCAGCTTAGTGCGAGGGGCCATGAACACTGAAGCTTTCTTT,CASSLVRGAMNTEAFF,TRBV7-9,.,TRBJ1-1,.
TGTGCCAGCAGATCCCGTCAGTTTGGGGACTATGGCTACACCTTC,CASRSRQFGDYGYTF,TRBV6-2/TRBV6-3,.,TRBJ1-2,.
TGTGCCAGCAGCTTTTTAGGGGGCACGAACACTGAAGCTTTCTTT,CASSFLGGTNTEAFF,TRBV5-6,.,TRBJ1-1,TRBD1
TGTGCCAGCAGCCAGGGGACACTTCATTACAACTATGGCTACACCTTC,CASSQGTLHYNYGYTF,TRBV3-1,.,TRBJ1-2,.
TGTGCCAGCAGCTTAACCACTGCCTACGAGCAGTACTTC,CASSLTTAYEQYF,TRBV7-2,.,TRBJ2-7,.
TGTGCCAGCAGCCGTCCCGGGACAGGCACCGGGGAGCTGTTTTTT,CASSRPGTGTGELFF,TRBV5-4,.,TRBJ2-2,TRBD1
TGCGCCAGCAGCCCGCCCGGGACAGGAGGGGCTTTCTTT,CASSPPGTGGAFF,TRBV5-1,.,TRBJ1-1,TRBD1
TGCAGCGTTGGGGGATTAGCCTATGGCTACACCTTC,CSVGGLAYGYTF,TRBV29-1,few,TRBJ1-2,.
TGTGCCAGCAGCCAAGTCCCCTTCGAGCAGTACTTC,CASSQVPFEQYF,TRBV3-1,.,TRBJ2-7,.
TGTGCCAGCAGGGGTCCCCAGCGTACCTACGAGCAGTACTTC,CASRGPQRTYEQYF,TRBV27,.,TRBJ2-7,.
TGTGCCAGCAGTTTCTCGGGGGATTGGGCCGGGGAGCTGTTTTTT,CASSFSGDWAGELFF,TRBV12-3/TRBV12-4,.,TRBJ2-2,.
TGTGCCAGCAGGGGGCACAGGGAGGGAGATACGCAGTATTTT,CASRGHREGDTQYF,TRBV6-2/TRBV6-3,.,TRBJ2-3,.
TGTGCCAGCAGCCACTTCCGGGATGAGCAGTACTTC,CASSHFRDEQYF,TRBV14,.,TRBJ2-7,.
TGCAGTGCTAGAGAACCGGGCTCCGCCTACAATGAGCAGTTCTTC,CSAREPGSAYNEQFF,TRBV20-1,once,TRBJ2-1,.
TGTGCCAGCAGTTCAGGGTCCCTTAATGAAAAACTGTTTTTT,CASSSGSLNEKLFF,TRBV28,.,TRBJ1-4,.
TGTGCCAGCAGCTTAACGAGCCTTGTGACGGGGAACACTGAAGCTTTCTTT,CASSLTSLVTGNTEAFF,TRBV7-9,.,TRBJ1-1,.
TGTGCCAGCAGCATTTTCGCGAACACTGAAGCTTTCTTT,CASSIFANTEAFF,TRBV9,few,TRBJ1-1,.
TGTGCCAGCAGGTCCAGTACGCGGCAAGAGACCCAGTACTTC,CASRSSTRQETQYF,TRBV7-9,.,TRBJ2-5,.
TGTGCCAGCAGCTTAGGCGGGGGTAGAACAGATACGCAGTATTTT,CASSLGGGRTDTQYF,TRBV7-2,few,TRBJ2-3,TRBD2
TGCAGTGCTACTAAGGGTTCCGGAAACACCATATATTTT,CSATKGSGNTIYF,TRBV20-1,once,TRBJ1-3,.
TGTGCCAGCAGTTTGCGCGGGAGCTACGAGCAGTACTTC,CASSLRGSYEQYF,TRBV12-3/TRBV12-4,.,TRBJ2-7,TRBD2
TGCGCCAGCAGTGGGACTAGCGGGAGTCGGTACAATGAGCAGTTCTTC,CASSGTSGSRYNEQFF,TRBV5-1,.,TRBJ2-1,TRBD2
TGTGCCAGCAGCCCCGATGCGGGGGGCAAAGCTTTCTTT,CASSPDAGGKAFF,TRBV3-1,.,TRBJ1-1,.
TGTGCCAGTAGTCCTGACCCAGGGGCGAACATTCAGTACTTC,CASSPDPGANIQYF,TRBV19,.,TRBJ2-4,.
TGTGCCAGCAGTCTGGACAGGAACACCGGGGAGCTGTTTTTT,CASSLDRNTGELFF,TRBV27,few,TRBJ2-2,.
TGTGCCAGCAGCACCAACAGGGTCGGGGCCAACGTCCTGACTTTC,CASSTNRVGANVLTF,TRBV3-1,.,TRBJ2-6,.
TGTGCCAGTAGTAAACGGGGCCACTATGGCTACACCTTC,CASSKRGHYGYTF,TRBV19,once,TRBJ1-2,.
TGTGCCTGGAGTATATCTGAGCAGTTCTTC,CAWSISEQFF,TRBV30,.,TRBJ2-1,.
TGCAGTGCCACTAGTTGGGCAGGCTATCACTCTGGGGCCAACGTCCTGACTTTC,CSATSWAGYHSGANVLTF,TRBV20-1,.,TRBJ2-6,.
TGTGCCAGCAGTGGGGGACAAATACAAAGTGGCTACACCTTC,CASSGGQIQSGYTF,TRBV2,.,TRBJ1-2,.